Listed below are T cell receptor beta chains from one sample, sequenced in a study of blood T cells in healthy people across ages. Each CDR3 protein gets one entry after TCRdb re-called the 5' RACE reads with MiXCR. The sample records 1.5 million or so distinct CDR3 sequences, roughly two fifths being singletons. Sequencing was performed on blood. These receptors were collected from a woman aged 18-30 years in good health. CDR3s include the opening cysteine and the closing phenylalanine or tryptophan. Each record gives: clone size, V gene, CDR3 protein. Clone sizes are given selectively: once, few, many, or a class where the clone is expanded.

. | TRBV18 | CASSPSGVRLPGNTIYF
. | TRBV12-5 | CASGLVPTMDRGFYEQYF
. | TRBV7-2 | CASSFNRAYEQYF
. | TRBV7-2 | CASRPIGSNQPQHF
. | TRBV24-1 | CATASPGQKEETQFF
. | TRBV27 | CASSLRSGTQYF
few | TRBV4-1 | CASSPLKGDYEQYF
. | TRBV25-1 | CASAQTLAGGNTQYF
few | TRBV4-2 | CASSQARGVETEAFF
. | TRBV29-1 | CSVHVTGGEGYTF
. | TRBV5-1 | CASSRTSGDNNEQFF
. | TRBV2 | CASFGRTYNEQFF
. | TRBV4-1 | CASSQASGGAADTQYF
. | TRBV12-3/TRBV12-4 | CASSLRDRDIGEQYF
. | TRBV7-9 | CASSATGAAIEQFF
. | TRBV10-3 | CAISESSSGLSYNEQFF
. | TRBV20-1 | CSATRWGRTEAFF
. | TRBV29-1 | CSVVLAGGRGEQFF
many | TRBV7-2 | CASSLAGREQYF
few | TRBV5-1 | CASSLGIGEFF
few | TRBV24-1 | CATSDRGTGYGYTF
. | TRBV15 | CATSRGFGVGTDEQFF
few | TRBV29-1 | CSVGDLGDYNEQFF
. | TRBV4-1 | CASSQALAGLTDTQYF
. | TRBV7-2 | CASSLAVGSSYEQYF
. | TRBV29-1 | CSVEDWGRGGYTF
. | TRBV4-2 | CASSQERLDTQYF
. | TRBV4-1 | CASSQTQMTVNTEAFF
few | TRBV6-1 | CASSTGTQSFSGANVLTF
many | TRBV27 | CASGTYRATEAFF
once | TRBV20-1 | CSADRGISGELFF
. | TRBV7-2 | CASSLEGQGWDTEAFF
. | TRBV9 | CASSVVGGQETQFF
. | TRBV12-5 | CASGFRGLSYEQYF
. | TRBV9 | CASSFPVAEQFF
. | TRBV6-5 | CASREGGDYGYTF
. | TRBV20-1 | CSARPGTRILNEQYF
few | TRBV29-1 | CSVVPESGPHSGNTIYF
. | TRBV15 | CATSRDRGQGNGYTF
. | TRBV7-2 | CASSLDRGARYF
. | TRBV7-3 | CASSLTEARSSYEQYF
once | TRBV12-3/TRBV12-4 | CASSLIRGQGIPLGNTIYF
. | TRBV7-3 | CASSLRMIGELFF
few | TRBV10-3 | CAISEAHPGTSGRLSYEQYF
. | TRBV19 | CASSITWTTSNQPQHF
. | TRBV20-1 | CSAAQRTSGIYEQFF
. | TRBV4-3 | CASRQDPSTDTQYF
. | TRBV12-5 | CASGFATGVPSSYNEQYF